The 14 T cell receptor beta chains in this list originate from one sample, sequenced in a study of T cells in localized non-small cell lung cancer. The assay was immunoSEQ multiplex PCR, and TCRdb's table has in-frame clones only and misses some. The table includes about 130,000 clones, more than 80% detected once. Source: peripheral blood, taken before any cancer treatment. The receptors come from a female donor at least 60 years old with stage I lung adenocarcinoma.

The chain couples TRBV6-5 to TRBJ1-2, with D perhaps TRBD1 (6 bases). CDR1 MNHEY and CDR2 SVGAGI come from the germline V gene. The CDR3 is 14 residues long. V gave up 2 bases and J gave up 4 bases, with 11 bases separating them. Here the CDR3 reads CASSYLRGGYGYTF. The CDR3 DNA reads TGTGCCAGCAGTTACCTAAGGGGGGGCTATGGCTACACCTTC.

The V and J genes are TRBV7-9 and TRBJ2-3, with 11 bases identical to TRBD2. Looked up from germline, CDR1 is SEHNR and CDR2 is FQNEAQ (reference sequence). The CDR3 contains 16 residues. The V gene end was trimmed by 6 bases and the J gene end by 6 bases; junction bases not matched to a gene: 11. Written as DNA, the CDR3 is TGTGCCAGCAGACTAGCGGGAGCCAACCTTAGGGATACGCAGTATTTT. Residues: CASRLAGANLRDTQYF.

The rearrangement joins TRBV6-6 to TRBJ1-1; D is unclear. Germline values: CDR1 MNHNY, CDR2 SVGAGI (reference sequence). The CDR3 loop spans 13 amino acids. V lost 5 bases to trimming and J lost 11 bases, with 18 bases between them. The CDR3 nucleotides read TGTGCCAGCAGTCCGAACGGGGAGGGTCAGGCTTTCTTT. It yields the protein CASSPNGEGQAFF.

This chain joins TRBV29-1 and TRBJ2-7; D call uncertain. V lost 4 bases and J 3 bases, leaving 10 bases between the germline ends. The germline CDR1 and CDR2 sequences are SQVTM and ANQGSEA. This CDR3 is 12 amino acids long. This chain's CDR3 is CSVGRSDYEQYF. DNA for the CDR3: TGCAGCGTTGGTAGATCAGACTACGAGCAGTACTTC.

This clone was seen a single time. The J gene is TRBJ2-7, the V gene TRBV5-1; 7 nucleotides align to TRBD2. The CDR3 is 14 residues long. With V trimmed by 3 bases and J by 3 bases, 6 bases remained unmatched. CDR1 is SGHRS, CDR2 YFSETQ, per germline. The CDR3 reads CASSYAGVSYEQYF. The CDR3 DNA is TGCGCCAGCAGCTATGCGGGAGTTAGCTACGAGCAGTACTTC.

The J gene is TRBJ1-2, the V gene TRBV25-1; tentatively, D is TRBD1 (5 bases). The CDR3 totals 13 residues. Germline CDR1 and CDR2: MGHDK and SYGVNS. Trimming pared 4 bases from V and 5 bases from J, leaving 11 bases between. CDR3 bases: TGTGCCAGCAGTGGAGGGGCTAGGTATGGCTACACCTTC. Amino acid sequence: CASSGGARYGYTF.

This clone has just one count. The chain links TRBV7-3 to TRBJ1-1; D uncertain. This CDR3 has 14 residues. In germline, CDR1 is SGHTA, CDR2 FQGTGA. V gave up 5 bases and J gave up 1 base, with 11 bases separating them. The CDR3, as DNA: TGTGCCAGCAGCCCCCTCGGATCGAACACTGAAGCTTTCTTT. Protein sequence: CASSPLGSNTEAFF.

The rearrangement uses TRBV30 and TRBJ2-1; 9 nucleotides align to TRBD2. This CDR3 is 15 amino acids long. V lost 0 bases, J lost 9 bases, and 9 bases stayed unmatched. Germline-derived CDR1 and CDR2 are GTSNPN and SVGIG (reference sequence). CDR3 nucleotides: TGTGCCTGGAGTGTACTTGCGGGAGGGCCGGGTGAGCAGTTCTTC. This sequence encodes CAWSVLAGGPGEQFF.

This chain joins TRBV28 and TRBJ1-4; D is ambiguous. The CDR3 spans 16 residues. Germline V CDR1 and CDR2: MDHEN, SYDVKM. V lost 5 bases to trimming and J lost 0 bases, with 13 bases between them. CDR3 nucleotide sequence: TGTGCCAGCAGTGGGGTACCGGGCTCAACTAATGAAAAACTGTTTTTT. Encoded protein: CASSGVPGSTNEKLFF.

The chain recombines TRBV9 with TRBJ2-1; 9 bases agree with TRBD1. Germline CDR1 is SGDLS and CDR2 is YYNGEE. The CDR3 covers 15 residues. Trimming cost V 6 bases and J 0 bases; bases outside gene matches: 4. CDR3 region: CASTPTGGSYNEQFF. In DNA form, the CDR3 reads TGTGCCAGCACCCCGACAGGGGGCTCCTACAATGAGCAGTTCTTC. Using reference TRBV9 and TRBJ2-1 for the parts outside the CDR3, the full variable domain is DSGVTQTPKHLITATGQRVTLRCSPRSGDLSVYWYQQSLDQGLQFLIQYYNGEERAKGNILERFSAQQFPDLHSELNLSSLELGDSALYFCASTPTGGSYNEQFFGPGTRLTVL.

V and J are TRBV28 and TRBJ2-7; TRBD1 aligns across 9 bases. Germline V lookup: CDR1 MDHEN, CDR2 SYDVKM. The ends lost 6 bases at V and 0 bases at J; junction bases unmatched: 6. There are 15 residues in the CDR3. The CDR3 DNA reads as TGTGCCAGCAGATTTCCGGGACAGGGCTCCTACGAGCAGTACTTC. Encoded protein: CASRFPGQGSYEQYF. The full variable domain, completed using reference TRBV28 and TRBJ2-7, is DVKVTQSSRYLVKRTGEKVFLECVQDMDHENMFWYRQDPGLGLRLIYFSYDVKMKEKGDIPEGYSVSREKKERFSLILESASTNQTSMYLCASRFPGQGSYEQYFGPGTRLTVT.

CDR3 in DNA: TGTGCCAGCAGTCAGACCGGAGGCACAGATACGCAGTATTTT. This encodes CASSQTGGTDTQYF. The chain joins TRBV2 to TRBJ2-3; D ambiguous. This CDR3 region has 14 residues. Germline V gives CDR1 SNHLY, CDR2 FYNNEI. Trimming cost V 5 bases and J 1 base, with 10 bases left between them.

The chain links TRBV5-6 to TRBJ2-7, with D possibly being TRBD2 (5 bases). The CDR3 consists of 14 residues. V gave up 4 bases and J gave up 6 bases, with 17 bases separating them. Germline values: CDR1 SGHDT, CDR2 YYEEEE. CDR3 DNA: TGTGCCAGCAGCCGCGATAGCGCCTTGGGCGAGCAGTACTTC. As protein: CASSRDSALGEQYF.

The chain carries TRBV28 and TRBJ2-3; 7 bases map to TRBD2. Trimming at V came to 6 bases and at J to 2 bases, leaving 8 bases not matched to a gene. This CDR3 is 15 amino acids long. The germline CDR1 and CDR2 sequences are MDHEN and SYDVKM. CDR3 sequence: CASSLTRGDTDTQYF. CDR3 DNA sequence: TGTGCCAGCAGCCTCACTCGGGGGGACACAGATACGCAGTATTTT.